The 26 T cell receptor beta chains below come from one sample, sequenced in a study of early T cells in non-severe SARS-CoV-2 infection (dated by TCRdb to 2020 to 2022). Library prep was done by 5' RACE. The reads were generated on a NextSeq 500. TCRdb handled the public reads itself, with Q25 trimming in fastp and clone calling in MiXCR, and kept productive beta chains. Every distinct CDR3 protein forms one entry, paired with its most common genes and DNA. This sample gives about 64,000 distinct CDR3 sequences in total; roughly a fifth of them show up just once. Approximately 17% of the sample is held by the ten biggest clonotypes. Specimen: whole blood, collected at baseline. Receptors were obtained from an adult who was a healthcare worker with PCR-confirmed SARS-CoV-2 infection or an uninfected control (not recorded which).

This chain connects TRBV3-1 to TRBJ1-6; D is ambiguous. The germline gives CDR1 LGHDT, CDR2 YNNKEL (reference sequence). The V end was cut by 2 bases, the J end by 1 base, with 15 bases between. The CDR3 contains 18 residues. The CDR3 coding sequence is TGTGCCAGCAGCCAAAGGTTCGACGGGGAATCCTATAATTCACCCCTCCACTTT. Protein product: CASSQRFDGESYNSPLHF.

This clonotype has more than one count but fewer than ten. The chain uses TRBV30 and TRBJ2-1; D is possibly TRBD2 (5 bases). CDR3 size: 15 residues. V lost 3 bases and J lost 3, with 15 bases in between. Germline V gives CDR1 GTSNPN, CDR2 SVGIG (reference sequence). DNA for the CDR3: TGTGCCTGGAGCGGTAGCGCGGCTCTCTACAATGAGCAGTTCTTC. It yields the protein CAWSGSAALYNEQFF.

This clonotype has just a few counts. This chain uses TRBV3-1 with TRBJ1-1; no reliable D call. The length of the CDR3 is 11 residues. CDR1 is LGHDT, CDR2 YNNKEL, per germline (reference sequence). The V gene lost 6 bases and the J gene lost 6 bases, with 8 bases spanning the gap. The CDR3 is CASRRGAEAFF. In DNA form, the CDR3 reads TGTGCCAGCAGACGGGGAGCTGAAGCTTTCTTT.

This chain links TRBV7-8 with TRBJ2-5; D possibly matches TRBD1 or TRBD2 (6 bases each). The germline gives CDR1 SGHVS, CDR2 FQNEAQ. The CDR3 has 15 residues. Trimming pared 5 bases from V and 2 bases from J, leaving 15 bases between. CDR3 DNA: TGTGCCAGCAGCGGGGGGCTATGGGGTCAAGAGACCCAGTACTTC. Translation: CASSGGLWGQETQYF. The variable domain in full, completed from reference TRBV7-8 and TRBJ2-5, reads GAGVSQSPRYKVAKRGQDVALRCDPISGHVSLFWYQQALGQGPEFLTYFQNEAQLDKSGLPSDRFFAERPEGSVSTLKIQRTQQEDSAVYLCASSGGLWGQETQYFGPGTRLLVL.

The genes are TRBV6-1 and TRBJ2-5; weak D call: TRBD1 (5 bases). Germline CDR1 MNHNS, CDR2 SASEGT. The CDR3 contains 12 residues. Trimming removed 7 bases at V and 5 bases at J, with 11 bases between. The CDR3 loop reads CASNSGRETQYF. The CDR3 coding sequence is TGTGCCAGCAATTCAGGGCGGGAGACCCAGTACTTC.

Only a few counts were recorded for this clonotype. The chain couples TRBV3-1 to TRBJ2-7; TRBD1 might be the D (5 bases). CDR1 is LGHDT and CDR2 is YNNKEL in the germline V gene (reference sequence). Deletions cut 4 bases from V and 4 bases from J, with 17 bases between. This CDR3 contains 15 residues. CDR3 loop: CASSLGPEAIYEQYF. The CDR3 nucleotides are TGTGCCAGCAGCCTGGGGCCAGAGGCAATTTACGAGCAGTACTTC.

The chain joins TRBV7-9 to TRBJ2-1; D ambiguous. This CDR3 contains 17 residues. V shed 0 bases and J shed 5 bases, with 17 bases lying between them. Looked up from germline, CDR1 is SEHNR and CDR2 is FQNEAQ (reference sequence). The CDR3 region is CASSLAGTVGPHNEQFF. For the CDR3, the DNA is TGTGCCAGCAGCTTAGCGGGCACCGTGGGTCCACACAATGAGCAGTTCTTC.

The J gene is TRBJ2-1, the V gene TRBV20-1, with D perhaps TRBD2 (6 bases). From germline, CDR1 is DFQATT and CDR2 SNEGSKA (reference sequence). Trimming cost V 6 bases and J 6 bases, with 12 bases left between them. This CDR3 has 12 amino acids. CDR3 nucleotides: TGCAGTGCGTTGGACTATGTCAATGAGCAGTTCTTC. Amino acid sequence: CSALDYVNEQFF.

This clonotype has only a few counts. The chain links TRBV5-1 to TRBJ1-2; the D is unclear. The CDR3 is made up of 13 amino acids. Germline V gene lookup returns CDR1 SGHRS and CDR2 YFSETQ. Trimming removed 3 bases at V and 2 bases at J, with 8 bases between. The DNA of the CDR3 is TGCGCCAGCAGCTCGGATAAGAACTATGGCTACACCTTC. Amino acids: CASSSDKNYGYTF.

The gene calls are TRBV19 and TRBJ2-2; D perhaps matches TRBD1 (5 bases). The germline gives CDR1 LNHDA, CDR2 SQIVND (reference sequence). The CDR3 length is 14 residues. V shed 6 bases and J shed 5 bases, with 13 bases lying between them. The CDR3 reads CASSPRQRTGELFF. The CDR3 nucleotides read TGTGCCAGTAGCCCCCGACAGCGAACCGGGGAGCTGTTTTTT.

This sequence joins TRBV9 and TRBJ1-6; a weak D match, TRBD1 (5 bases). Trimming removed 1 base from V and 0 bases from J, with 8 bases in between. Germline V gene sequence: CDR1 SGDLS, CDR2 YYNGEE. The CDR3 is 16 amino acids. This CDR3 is CASSVSGNSYNSPLHF. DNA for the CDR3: TGTGCCAGCAGCGTATCAGGGAACTCCTATAATTCACCCCTCCACTTT.

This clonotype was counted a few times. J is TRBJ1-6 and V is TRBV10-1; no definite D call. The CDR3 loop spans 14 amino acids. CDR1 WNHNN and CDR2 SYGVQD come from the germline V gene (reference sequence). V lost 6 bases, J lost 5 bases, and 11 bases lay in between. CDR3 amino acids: CASRADGNNSPLHF. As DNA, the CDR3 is TGCGCCAGCAGAGCGGACGGGAATAATTCACCCCTCCACTTT.

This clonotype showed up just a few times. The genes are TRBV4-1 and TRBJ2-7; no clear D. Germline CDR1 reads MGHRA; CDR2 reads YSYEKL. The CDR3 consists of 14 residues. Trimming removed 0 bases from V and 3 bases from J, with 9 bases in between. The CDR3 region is CASSQDLGYYEQYF. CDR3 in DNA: TGCGCCAGCAGCCAAGATCTCGGCTACTACGAGCAGTACTTC.

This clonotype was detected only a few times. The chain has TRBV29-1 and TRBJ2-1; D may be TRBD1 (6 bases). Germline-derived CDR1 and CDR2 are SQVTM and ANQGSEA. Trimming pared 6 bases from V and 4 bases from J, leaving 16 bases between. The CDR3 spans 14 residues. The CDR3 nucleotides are TGCAGCGTGACTTCAACAGGGATATACAATGAGCAGTTCTTC. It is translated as CSVTSTGIYNEQFF.

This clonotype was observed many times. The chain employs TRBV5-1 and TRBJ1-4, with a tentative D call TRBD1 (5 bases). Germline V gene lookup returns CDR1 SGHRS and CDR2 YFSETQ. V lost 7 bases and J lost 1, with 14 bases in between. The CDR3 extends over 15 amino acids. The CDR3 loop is CASQEGTVTNEKLFF. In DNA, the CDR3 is TGCGCCAGCCAGGAGGGGACGGTAACTAATGAAAAACTGTTTTTT.

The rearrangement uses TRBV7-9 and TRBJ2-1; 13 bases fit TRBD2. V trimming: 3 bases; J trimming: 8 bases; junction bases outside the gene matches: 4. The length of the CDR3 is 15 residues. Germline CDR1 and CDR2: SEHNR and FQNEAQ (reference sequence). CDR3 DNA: TGTGCCAGCAGCTTTACTAGCGGGGGGGCACATGAGCAGTTCTTC. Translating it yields CASSFTSGGAHEQFF.

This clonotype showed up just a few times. The CDR3 is CASSPYGIDNEQFF. Written as DNA, the CDR3 is TGTGCCAGCAGCCCTTACGGGATAGATAATGAGCAGTTCTTC. V is TRBV7-8 and J is TRBJ2-1; maybe TRBD2 (5 bases). Germline V gene data show CDR1 as SGHVS and CDR2 as FQNEAQ. The CDR3 has 14 amino acids. Trimming pared 5 bases from V and 7 bases from J, leaving 15 bases between.

CDR3 region: CASSQGHPVQPQHF. As DNA, the CDR3 is TGTGCCAGCAGCCAAGGCCACCCCGTTCAGCCCCAGCATTTT. The chain joins TRBV3-1 to TRBJ1-5; no reliable D call. Trimming pared 1 base from V and 6 bases from J, leaving 10 bases between. The CDR3 extends over 14 amino acids. Germline CDR1 is LGHDT and CDR2 is YNNKEL (reference sequence).

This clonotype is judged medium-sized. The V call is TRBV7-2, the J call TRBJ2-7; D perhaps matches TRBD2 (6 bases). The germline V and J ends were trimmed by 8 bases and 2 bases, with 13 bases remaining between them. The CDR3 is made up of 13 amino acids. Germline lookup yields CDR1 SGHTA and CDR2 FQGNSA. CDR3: CASAPRGAYEQYF. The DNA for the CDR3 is TGTGCCAGCGCCCCGCGGGGAGCCTACGAGCAGTACTTC. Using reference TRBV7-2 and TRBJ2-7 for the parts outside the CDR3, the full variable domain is GAGVSQSPSNKVTEKGKDVELRCDPISGHTALYWYRQSLGQGLEFLIYFQGNSAPDKSGLPSDRFSAERTGGSVSTLTIQRTQQEDSAVYLCASAPRGAYEQYFGPGTRLTVT.

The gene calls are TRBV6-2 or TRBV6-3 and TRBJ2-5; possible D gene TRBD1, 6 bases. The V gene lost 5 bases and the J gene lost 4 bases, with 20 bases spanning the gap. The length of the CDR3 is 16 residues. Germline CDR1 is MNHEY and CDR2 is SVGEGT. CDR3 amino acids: CASSTIMTGQRETQYF. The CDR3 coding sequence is TGTGCCAGCAGTACCATCATGACGGGACAAAGAGAGACCCAGTACTTC.

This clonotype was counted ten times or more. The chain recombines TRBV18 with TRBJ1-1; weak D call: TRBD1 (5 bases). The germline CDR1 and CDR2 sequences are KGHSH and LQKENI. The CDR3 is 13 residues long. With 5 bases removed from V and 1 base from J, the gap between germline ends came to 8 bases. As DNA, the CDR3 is TGTGCCAGCTCATCGACAGCGAACACTGAAGCTTTCTTT. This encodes CASSSTANTEAFF.

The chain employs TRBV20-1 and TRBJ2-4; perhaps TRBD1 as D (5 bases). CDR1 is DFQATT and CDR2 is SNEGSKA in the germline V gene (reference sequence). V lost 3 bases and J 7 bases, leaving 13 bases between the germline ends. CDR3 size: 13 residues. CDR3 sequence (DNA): TGCAGTGCTAGTTCAGGGCGCAGGAACATTCAGTACTTC. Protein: CSASSGRRNIQYF.

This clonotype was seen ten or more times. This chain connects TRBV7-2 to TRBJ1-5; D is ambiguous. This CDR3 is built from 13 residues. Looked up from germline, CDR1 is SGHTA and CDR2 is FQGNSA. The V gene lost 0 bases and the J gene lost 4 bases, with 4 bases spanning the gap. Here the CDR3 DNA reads TGTGCCAGCAGCTTAGCCGCTAATCAGCCCCAGCATTTT. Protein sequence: CASSLAANQPQHF.

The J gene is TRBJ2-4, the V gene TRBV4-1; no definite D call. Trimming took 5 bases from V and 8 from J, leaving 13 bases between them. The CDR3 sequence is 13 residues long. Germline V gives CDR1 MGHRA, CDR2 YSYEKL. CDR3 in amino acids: CASSSRGQDIQYF. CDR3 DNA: TGCGCCAGCAGCTCCCGAGGCCAGGACATTCAGTACTTC.

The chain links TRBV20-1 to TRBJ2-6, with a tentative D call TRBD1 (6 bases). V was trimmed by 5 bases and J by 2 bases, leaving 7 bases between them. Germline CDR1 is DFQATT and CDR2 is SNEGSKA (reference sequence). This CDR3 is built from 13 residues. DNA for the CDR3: TGCAGTGCTGGGGGCGCTGGGGCCAACGTCCTGACTTTC. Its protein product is CSAGGAGANVLTF.

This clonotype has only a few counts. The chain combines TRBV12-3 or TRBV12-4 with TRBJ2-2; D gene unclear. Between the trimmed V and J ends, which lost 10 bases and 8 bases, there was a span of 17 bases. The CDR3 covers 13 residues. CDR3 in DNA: TGTGCCACCCCCCGACTGCTCGGGGGGGAGCTGTTTTTT. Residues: CATPRLLGGELFF.